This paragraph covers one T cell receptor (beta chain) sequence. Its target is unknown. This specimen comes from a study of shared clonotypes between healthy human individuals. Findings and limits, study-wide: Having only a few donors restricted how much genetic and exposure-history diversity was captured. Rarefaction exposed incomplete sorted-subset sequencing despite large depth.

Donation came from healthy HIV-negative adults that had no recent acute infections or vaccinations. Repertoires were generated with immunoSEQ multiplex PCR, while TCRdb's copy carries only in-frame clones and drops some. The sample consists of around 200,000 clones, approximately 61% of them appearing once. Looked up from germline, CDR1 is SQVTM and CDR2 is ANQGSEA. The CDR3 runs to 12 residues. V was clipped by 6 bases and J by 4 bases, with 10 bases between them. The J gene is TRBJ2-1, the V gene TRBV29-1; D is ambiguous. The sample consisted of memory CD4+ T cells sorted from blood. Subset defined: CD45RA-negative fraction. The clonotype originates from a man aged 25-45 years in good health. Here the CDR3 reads CSVGFRYNEQFF. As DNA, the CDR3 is TGCAGCGTGGGGTTTCGGTACAATGAGCAGTTCTTC.